The clone carrying this T cell receptor beta chain has only one observation. Nashville, Tennessee was home to all donors, who were Caucasian adults. Genomic DNA for unsorted samples was obtained from some 100 million PBMCs. The source of the sample is a study of shared clonotypes between healthy human individuals. Ten immunoSEQ deep assay plates served to sequence unsorted PBMC DNA. Authors' processing steps: Junction-only immunoSEQ data arrived without quality scores, meaning filtering differed. The table came from immunoSEQ multiplex PCR; TCRdb's copy has only in-frame clones and leaves some out. V and J calls and clone size are those listed in that table; D and trimming were worked out from the DNA. The profile covers about 450,000 clones, with roughly 85% appearing a single time and around 12% taken by the ten largest. From germline, CDR1 is MGHDK and CDR2 SYGVNS. The CDR3 runs 18 residues. V was pared by 3 bases and J by 1 base, with 16 bases between.

This chain connects TRBV25-1 to TRBJ2-6; D uncertain. This receptor was obtained from a woman between 40 and 55 years old in good health. Some clones in this sample may be carry-over from other donors' samples. Sequences were obtained from PBMCs. The CDR3 DNA reads as TGTGCCAGCAGTGATTCGAGCTCCCCCCGGTCTGGGGCCAACGTCCTGACTTTC. Amino acid sequence: CASSDSSSPRSGANVLTF.